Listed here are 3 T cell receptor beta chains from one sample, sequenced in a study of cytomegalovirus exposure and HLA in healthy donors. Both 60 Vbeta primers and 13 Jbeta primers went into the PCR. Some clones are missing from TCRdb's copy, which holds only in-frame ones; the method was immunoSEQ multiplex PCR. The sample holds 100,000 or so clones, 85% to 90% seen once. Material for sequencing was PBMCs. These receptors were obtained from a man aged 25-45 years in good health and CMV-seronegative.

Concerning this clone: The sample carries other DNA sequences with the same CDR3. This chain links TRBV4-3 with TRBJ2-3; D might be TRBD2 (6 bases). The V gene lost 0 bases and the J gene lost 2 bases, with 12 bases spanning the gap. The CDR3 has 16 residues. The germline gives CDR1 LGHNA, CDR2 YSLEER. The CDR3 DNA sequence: TGCGCCAGCAGCCAAGATCGGGGGATCCCCACAGATACGCAGTATTTT. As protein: CASSQDRGIPTDTQYF.

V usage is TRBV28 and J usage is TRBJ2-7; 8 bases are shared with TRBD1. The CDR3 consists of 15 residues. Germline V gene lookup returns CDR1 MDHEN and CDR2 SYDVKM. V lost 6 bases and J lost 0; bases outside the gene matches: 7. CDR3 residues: CASSRGQGLSYEQYF. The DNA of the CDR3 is TGTGCCAGCAGCCGAGGACAGGGCCTCTCCTACGAGCAGTACTTC.

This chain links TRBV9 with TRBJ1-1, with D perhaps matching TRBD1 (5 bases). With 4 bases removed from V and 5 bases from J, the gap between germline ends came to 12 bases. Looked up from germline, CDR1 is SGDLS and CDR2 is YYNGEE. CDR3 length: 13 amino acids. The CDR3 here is CASSFGPGTEAFF. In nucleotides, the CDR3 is TGTGCCAGCAGCTTCGGACCAGGGACTGAAGCTTTCTTT.